These 26 T cell receptor beta chains share one sample of origin, sequenced in a study of Ad26.COV2.S vaccination and SARS-CoV-2 variants. The repertoire was sequenced with immunoSEQ multiplex PCR; TCRdb's copy has only in-frame clones and lacks some. The sample contains around 350,000 clones, about 90% of which appear only once. The sequencing here drew on peripheral blood, taken after recovery from COVID-19. The receptor source for this set is a human donor who had recovered from COVID-19.

This chain links TRBV6-1 with TRBJ1-5; D gene unclear. CDR1 is MNHNS, CDR2 SASEGT, per germline. V lost 4 bases to trimming and J lost 1 base, with 14 bases between them. This CDR3 region has 16 residues. The CDR3 sequence: CASSGLGQRSNQPQHF. DNA of the CDR3: TGTGCCAGCAGTGGGCTAGGTCAGAGGAGCAATCAGCCCCAGCATTTT.

This chain connects TRBV19 to TRBJ1-2; 8 bases match TRBD1. The V gene's germline CDR1 is LNHDA and CDR2 SQIVND (reference sequence). After removal of 6 bases from V and 2 bases from J, the junction contained 5 bases not matched to a gene. The CDR3 spans 14 residues. CDR3 bases: TGTGCCAGTAGCATTCGGGACAGGAACTATGGCTACACCTTC. It encodes CASSIRDRNYGYTF.

This chain joins TRBV5-6 and TRBJ2-3; TRBD2 aligns across 10 bases. CDR1 is SGHDT, CDR2 YYEEEE, per germline. The CDR3 runs 15 residues. V lost 4 bases and J lost 2; bases outside the gene matches: 4. Written as DNA, the CDR3 is TGTGCCAGCAGCCCCGGGACTAGCGACACAGATACGCAGTATTTT. Translation gives CASSPGTSDTDTQYF.

The chain joins TRBV5-5 to TRBJ1-1, with TRBD1 identical over 7 bases. Trimming took 0 bases from V and 1 from J; bases not matched to a gene: 3. The germline CDR1 and CDR2 sequences are SGHKS and YYEKEE (reference sequence). The CDR3 has 15 amino acids. The CDR3 DNA reads TGTGCCAGCAGCTTGGGGGACAGCCAGAACACTGAAGCTTTCTTT. Protein: CASSLGDSQNTEAFF.

The chain employs TRBV3-1 (or the pseudogene TRBV3-2) and TRBJ2-7; D might be TRBD2 (6 bases). This CDR3 has 17 residues. V was pared by 0 bases and J by 0 bases, with 15 bases between. Per germline, CDR1 LGHDT and CDR2 YNNKEL (reference sequence). In DNA, the CDR3 is TGTGCCAGCAGCCAAGACTGGAGTAGCGGACGCTCCTACGAGCAGTACTTC. Amino acids: CASSQDWSSGRSYEQYF.

The V call is TRBV6-2 or TRBV6-3, the J call TRBJ1-1; no clear D. V lost 1 base and J 3 bases, leaving 6 bases between the germline ends. The CDR3 is 13 amino acids. Germline lookup yields CDR1 MNHEY and CDR2 SVGEGT. The CDR3 sequence is CASSYLSYTEAFF. The DNA for the CDR3 is TGTGCCAGCAGTTACTTAAGCTACACTGAAGCTTTCTTT.

V gene TRBV5-1 combines with J gene TRBJ2-2; 7 nucleotides agree with TRBD2. Germline V gene lookup returns CDR1 SGHRS and CDR2 YFSETQ. The CDR3 extends over 16 amino acids. Trimming took 0 bases from V and 1 from J; bases not matched to a gene: 3. CDR3 sequence (DNA): TGCGCCAGCAGCTTGGCCGAGCGGGGGAACACCGGGGAGCTGTTTTTT. Protein: CASSLAERGNTGELFF.

The CDR3 DNA is TGTGCCAGCAGCTTAGGTAGGCAGGGCCAGCCCCAGCATTTT. Translated: CASSLGRQGQPQHF. This chain uses TRBV7-8 with TRBJ1-5; D possibly corresponds to TRBD1 (5 bases). Trimming left V 1 base short and J 7 bases short, with 11 bases between. This CDR3 is built from 14 residues. In germline, CDR1 is SGHVS, CDR2 FQNEAQ.

The rearrangement joins TRBV15 to TRBJ1-1; 9 bases fit TRBD1. J gave up 5 bases and V 0 bases, and 10 bases lay outside the gene matches. CDR1 and CDR2 (germline): LNHNV, YYDKDF (reference sequence). This CDR3 has 17 residues. CDR3 sequence reads: CATSREGQGIGGTEAFF. The CDR3 region has the DNA TGTGCCACCAGCAGAGAAGGACAGGGGATAGGGGGGACTGAAGCTTTCTTT. Together with reference TRBV15 and TRBJ1-1, the CDR3 gives the full variable domain: DAMVIQNPRYQVTQFGKPVTLSCSQTLNHNVMYWYQQKSSQAPKLLFHYYDKDFNNEADTPDNFQSRRPNTSFCFLDIRSPGLGDTAMYLCATSREGQGIGGTEAFFGQGTRLTVV.

The chain links TRBV19 to TRBJ1-1, with D hard to call. Trimming took 7 bases from V and 3 from J, leaving 12 bases between them. CDR1 LNHDA and CDR2 SQIVND come from the germline V gene (reference sequence). CDR3 size: 13 residues. In nucleotides, the CDR3 is TGTGCCAGTACTAGTCTGGGTTACACTGAAGCTTTCTTT. This codes for CASTSLGYTEAFF.

The gene calls are TRBV5-1 and TRBJ1-1, with 7 positions matching TRBD1. This CDR3 has 11 residues. CDR1 and CDR2 from the germline V gene are SGHRS and YFSETQ. With 4 bases clipped from V and 8 bases from J, the junction kept 2 bases outside the gene matches. In DNA, the CDR3 is TGCGCCAGCAGCACACAGGGGGAAGCTTTCTTT. Protein sequence: CASSTQGEAFF.

The J gene is TRBJ2-3, the V gene TRBV6-2 or TRBV6-3; 10 nucleotides match TRBD2. The CDR3 consists of 16 residues. V was clipped by 0 bases and J by 6 bases; unmatched bases: 6. CDR1 MNHEY and CDR2 SVGEGT come from the germline V gene. CDR3 loop: CASSYSLIAGGDTQYF. CDR3 nucleotide sequence: TGTGCCAGCAGTTACTCGTTGATAGCGGGGGGCGATACGCAGTATTTT.

CDR3 nucleotides: TGTGCCAGCAGCGTAGATACTCGGGACAGGGGGAAACACTCCTACAATGAGCAGTTCTTC. It yields the protein CASSVDTRDRGKHSYNEQFF. This chain uses TRBV9 with TRBJ2-1, with 11 positions matching TRBD1. The CDR3 consists of 20 residues. The V segment lost 0 bases and the J segment 0 bases; nucleotides outside the gene matches: 11. The V gene's germline CDR1 is SGDLS and CDR2 YYNGEE.

The chain couples TRBV5-5 to TRBJ1-2; possibly TRBD1 for D (5 bases). CDR3 length: 15 amino acids. V gave up 3 bases and J gave up 4 bases, with 16 bases separating them. Germline values: CDR1 SGHKS, CDR2 YYEKEE (reference sequence). This chain's CDR3 is CASSWGDRRSYGYTF. The CDR3 nucleotides read TGTGCCAGCAGCTGGGGGGACCGGCGGAGCTATGGCTACACCTTC.

The chain combines TRBV5-1 with TRBJ1-4; D gene uncertain. V lost 4 bases to trimming and J lost 8 bases, with 18 bases between them. The CDR3 consists of 15 residues. The germline CDR1 and CDR2 sequences are SGHRS and YFSETQ. The CDR3 sequence: CASSPHSISGEKLFF. The CDR3 bases are TGCGCCAGCAGCCCACACAGTATATCGGGGGAAAAACTGTTTTTT.

V usage is TRBV29-1 and J usage is TRBJ2-1, with a tentative D call TRBD2 (5 bases). The V gene lost 7 bases and the J gene lost 5 bases, with 12 bases spanning the gap. Germline CDR1 is SQVTM and CDR2 is ANQGSEA. There are 12 residues in the CDR3. CDR3 in DNA: TGCAGCGCCCAGGTCGGGAACAATGAGCAGTTCTTC. This codes for CSAQVGNNEQFF.

The V and J genes are TRBV5-1 and TRBJ2-5; possible D gene TRBD1, 6 bases. The germline gives CDR1 SGHRS, CDR2 YFSETQ. The CDR3 runs to 15 residues. V dropped 3 bases and J dropped 5 bases, with 17 bases sitting between them. The CDR3: CASSSDGQTGETQYF. DNA of the CDR3: TGCGCCAGCAGCTCCGATGGGCAAACAGGGGAGACCCAGTACTTC.

This chain connects TRBV5-6 to TRBJ1-2, with D unresolved. Germline CDR1 reads SGHDT; CDR2 reads YYEEEE. Trimming stripped 3 bases from V and 2 bases from J, with 14 bases between. The length of the CDR3 is 15 residues. DNA for the CDR3: TGTGCCAGCAGCTCACCCCTCGGGGTCAACTATGGCTACACCTTC. Its translation: CASSSPLGVNYGYTF. Combining the CDR3 with reference TRBV5-6 and TRBJ1-2 gives the whole variable domain DAGVTQSPTHLIKTRGQQVTLRCSPKSGHDTVSWYQQALGQGPQFIFQYYEEEERQRGNFPDRFSGHQFPNYSSELNVNALLLGDSALYLCASSSPLGVNYGYTFGSGTRLTVV.

The V gene is TRBV10-2, the J gene TRBJ2-3, with 10 bases matching TRBD2. Germline CDR1 is WSHSY and CDR2 is SAAADI. This CDR3 contains 15 residues. The junction had 3 bases not matched to a gene; V was cut back by 2 bases and J by 4 bases. The CDR3 DNA follows: TGCGCCAGCAGTGAGCCAGCGGGGGGGTCAGATACGCAGTATTTT. It specifies CASSEPAGGSDTQYF.

This sequence joins TRBV3-1 (or the pseudogene TRBV3-2) and TRBJ2-7; 8 nucleotides match TRBD2. CDR1 and CDR2 from the germline V gene are LGHDT and YNNKEL (reference sequence). The junction had 3 bases not matched to a gene; V was cut back by 1 base and J by 4 bases. The CDR3 has 14 amino acids. DNA for the CDR3: TGTGCCAGCAGCCAAGTGAGCGGGGGATACGAGCAGTACTTC. Its protein is CASSQVSGGYEQYF.

In the case of this clone: At one boundary the junction diverges from the germline segment, which might be a read error. Written as DNA, the CDR3 is TGTGCCAGCCGAATGGGGACAGGGGAGTTCATGAACTTC. Translated: CASRMGTGEFMNF. The gene calls are TRBV12-3 or TRBV12-4 and TRBJ2-5; the match to TRBD1 covers 10 bases. The CDR3 length is 13 residues.

The chain is built from TRBV5-1 and TRBJ1-2, with a tentative D call TRBD1 (5 bases). Trimming removed 0 bases at V and 5 bases at J, with 11 bases between. The germline CDR1 and CDR2 sequences are SGHRS and YFSETQ. This CDR3 has 14 amino acids. This CDR3 reads CASSLGQGEYGYTF. The CDR3 DNA follows: TGCGCCAGCAGCTTGGGGCAGGGAGAGTATGGCTACACCTTC.

The J gene is TRBJ2-7, the V gene TRBV19; D gene ambiguous. This CDR3 has 14 residues. Germline CDR1 reads LNHDA; CDR2 reads SQIVND (reference sequence). Trimming took off 3 bases at V and 7 bases at J, with 16 bases between the two ends. CDR3 sequence reads: CASSMRTLGVEQYF. The CDR3 DNA follows: TGTGCCAGTAGTATGAGGACCCTGGGCGTGGAGCAGTACTTC.

The rearrangement uses TRBV7-3 and TRBJ2-2; 11 bases agree with TRBD2. Trimming at V came to 5 bases and at J to 5 bases, leaving 7 bases not matched to a gene. Germline assignment: CDR1 SGHTA and CDR2 FQGTGA. This CDR3 has 16 residues. The CDR3 DNA reads TGTGCCAGCAGCACGCTAGCGGGGGGTAGAACCGGGGAGCTGTTTTTT. Its translation: CASSTLAGGRTGELFF.

The V call is TRBV20-1, the J call TRBJ1-6, with unresolved D. This CDR3 is built from 14 residues. Trimming took 3 bases from V and 7 from J, leaving 13 bases between them. CDR1 is DFQATT and CDR2 is SNEGSKA in the germline V gene (reference sequence). The CDR3 loop reads CSASTRVKNSPLHF. The CDR3 nucleotides read TGCAGTGCTAGTACGAGGGTCAAGAATTCACCCCTCCACTTT.

Only one count was recorded for this clone. The chain combines TRBV10-3 with TRBJ1-2; 8 bases line up with TRBD1. Trimming took 2 bases from V and 5 from J; bases not matched to a gene: 4. The CDR3 extends over 14 amino acids. Per the germline V gene, CDR1 is ENHRY and CDR2 is SYGVKD. For the CDR3, the DNA is TGTGCCATCAGTGAGACAGGGGGTGGTTATGGCTACACCTTC. This gives the protein CAISETGGGYGYTF.